The next 24 T cell receptor beta chains were all read from a single sample in a study of cytomegalovirus exposure and HLA in healthy donors (dated by TCRdb to the late 2010s). The receptor library was made with the immunoSEQ multiplex PCR assay. TCRdb holds this immuneACCESS table with in-frame rearrangements only. Some clones are missing; in checked studies, unresolved V genes explain under half, and the rest has no known cause. The table for this sample lists more than 85,000 clones; about 90% of them were counted only once. About 2.1% of the sample is held by the ten biggest clonotypes. The sequenced sample was PBMCs. Receptors originate from a woman between 18 and 29 years old in good health and CMV-seronegative.

This chain connects TRBV2 to TRBJ1-3; D not certain. Germline CDR1 and CDR2: SNHLY and FYNNEI. With 4 bases removed from V and 0 bases from J, the gap between germline ends came to 16 bases. This CDR3 region has 17 residues. Here the CDR3 reads CASSATYRESSGNTIYF. In nucleotides, the CDR3 is TGTGCCAGCAGTGCCACGTATCGGGAGTCCTCTGGAAACACCATATATTTT.

The chain employs TRBV18 and TRBJ1-3; D is undetermined. The CDR3 extends over 14 amino acids. Trimming removed 2 bases from V and 0 bases from J, with 5 bases in between. The germline gives CDR1 KGHSH, CDR2 LQKENI. DNA of the CDR3: TGTGCCAGCTCACCAGCAGACTCTGGAAACACCATATATTTT. Its protein is CASSPADSGNTIYF. Supplemented by reference TRBV18 and TRBJ1-3, the full variable domain reads NAGVMQNPRHLVRRRGQEARLRCSPMKGHSHVYWYRQLPEEGLKFMVYLQKENIIDESGMPKERFSAEFPKEGPSILRIQQVVRGDSAAYFCASSPADSGNTIYFGEGSWLTVV.

V gene TRBV6-5 combines with J gene TRBJ2-1; the D gene is possibly TRBD1 (6 bases). Germline lookup yields CDR1 MNHEY and CDR2 SVGAGI. V gave up 5 bases and J gave up 9 bases, with 14 bases separating them. The CDR3 loop spans 13 amino acids. The CDR3 sequence: CASSKRQVSEQFF. The CDR3, as DNA: TGTGCCAGCAGTAAGCGACAGGTCAGTGAGCAGTTCTTC.

The CDR3 region is CASSFEGANYGYTF. In DNA form, the CDR3 reads TGCGCCAGCAGCTTTGAGGGGGCTAACTATGGCTACACCTTC. The V and J genes are TRBV5-1 and TRBJ1-2, with D tentatively TRBD1 (6 bases). Trimming took 2 bases from V and 0 from J, leaving 8 bases between them. The germline CDR1 and CDR2 sequences are SGHRS and YFSETQ. The CDR3 contains 14 residues.

The chain links TRBV18 to TRBJ2-1, with TRBD1 matching 9 bases. V lost 3 bases, J lost 3 bases, and 3 bases stayed unmatched. The CDR3 has 15 residues. Per the germline V gene, CDR1 is KGHSH and CDR2 is LQKENI. Here the CDR3 reads CASSPGTGHYNEQFF. CDR3 sequence (DNA): TGTGCCAGCTCACCCGGGACAGGGCACTACAATGAGCAGTTCTTC.

V and J are TRBV16 and TRBJ2-2; D not certain. The V gene's germline CDR1 is KGHSY and CDR2 FQNENV. CDR3 size: 14 residues. Trimming took off 1 base at V and 7 bases at J, with 10 bases between the two ends. DNA for the CDR3: TGTGCCAGCAGCCAATTGGTGCGTGGCGGGGAGCTGTTTTTT. This translates into CASSQLVRGGELFF. Drawing the rest from reference TRBV16 and TRBJ2-2, the complete variable domain is GEEVAQTPKHLVRGEGQKAKLYCAPIKGHSYVFWYQQVLKNEFKFLISFQNENVFDETGMPKERFSAKCLPNSPCSLEIQATKLEDSAVYFCASSQLVRGGELFFGEGSRLTVL.

The chain joins TRBV29-1 to TRBJ2-2; 13 bases agree with TRBD2. The CDR3 is made up of 15 amino acids. Germline trimming cut 3 bases from V and 5 bases from J; bases unmatched to any gene: 3. Germline V gene sequence: CDR1 SQVTM, CDR2 ANQGSEA. The CDR3, as DNA: TGCAGCGTTGACCGGGGACTAGCGGGAACCGGGGAGCTGTTTTTT. The encoded protein is CSVDRGLAGTGELFF.

The chain joins TRBV4-1 to TRBJ2-3; TRBD2 is a possible D gene (7 bases). From germline, CDR1 is MGHRA and CDR2 YSYEKL. V was shortened by 2 bases and J by 8 bases, with 20 bases between the two germline ends. The CDR3 consists of 16 residues. The CDR3 DNA reads as TGCGCCAGCAGCCAAAAAGGGGGGGCTGAAGCTGCTACGCAGTATTTT. Its translation: CASSQKGGAEAATQYF.

This clone was picked up one time. The V gene is TRBV11-2, the J gene TRBJ2-7; the D gene is possibly TRBD2 (6 bases). Germline CDR1 and CDR2: SGHAT and FQNNGV. The CDR3 is made up of 15 amino acids. V was pared by 2 bases and J by 2 bases, with 13 bases between. CDR3 sequence reads: CASSLQGLPAYEQYF. The CDR3 DNA reads TGTGCCAGCAGCTTACAGGGACTGCCGGCCTACGAGCAGTACTTC.

The CDR3 loop is CASSSINDRGSEQYF. The DNA of the CDR3 is TGTGCCAGCAGTTCTATCAACGACAGGGGGTCCGAGCAGTACTTC. The chain recombines TRBV6-5 with TRBJ2-7; 9 positions match TRBD1. Germline CDR1 reads MNHEY; CDR2 reads SVGAGI. V gave up 4 bases and J gave up 6 bases; unmatched junction bases: 10. This CDR3 has 15 residues.

The chain carries TRBV7-9 and TRBJ2-7; D is possibly TRBD2 (6 bases). Per the germline V gene, CDR1 is SEHNR and CDR2 is FQNEAQ (reference sequence). Trimming took 2 bases from V and 7 from J, leaving 9 bases between them. The CDR3 totals 12 residues. CDR3 protein: CASSLLAREQYF. Written as DNA, the CDR3 is TGTGCCAGCAGCTTACTAGCGAGGGAGCAGTACTTC.

This chain joins TRBV2 and TRBJ2-1, with TRBD2 identical over 7 bases. The CDR3 runs to 15 residues. Per the germline V gene, CDR1 is SNHLY and CDR2 is FYNNEI. The V gene end was trimmed by 7 bases and the J gene end by 6 bases; junction bases not matched to a gene: 12. The CDR3 nucleotides read TGTGCCAGCATCCTAGCGGCCGCCTCCCTCAATGAGCAGTTCTTC. Its protein product is CASILAAASLNEQFF.

The genes are TRBV18 and TRBJ1-1; 9 bases match TRBD1. Losses at the gene ends were 6 bases for V and 1 base for J; bases not matched to a gene: 0. The CDR3 covers 13 residues. The germline V gene has CDR1 KGHSH and CDR2 LQKENI. In DNA form, the CDR3 reads TGTGCCAGCTCGGACAGGGGGAACACTGAAGCTTTCTTT. Protein: CASSDRGNTEAFF.

The V call is TRBV7-9, the J call TRBJ2-7; weak D call: TRBD2 (6 bases). Looked up from germline, CDR1 is SEHNR and CDR2 is FQNEAQ (reference sequence). The CDR3 is made up of 13 amino acids. The V end was cut by 3 bases, the J end by 5 bases, with 11 bases between. The CDR3 nucleotides are TGTGCCAGCAGCTTCTCAGGGAGGAACGAGCAGTACTTC. Protein product: CASSFSGRNEQYF.

The gene calls are TRBV7-9 and TRBJ2-7, with 9 bases matching TRBD2. The J segment lost 0 bases and the V segment lost 5 bases, leaving 5 bases of the junction unmatched. Germline V gene sequence: CDR1 SEHNR, CDR2 FQNEAQ (reference sequence). The CDR3 length is 15 residues. The CDR3 DNA follows: TGTGCCAGCAGCCGACTGACTAGCGGCTCCTACGAGCAGTACTTC. It is translated as CASSRLTSGSYEQYF. Variable domain in full (rest from reference TRBV7-9 and TRBJ2-7): DTGVSQNPRHKITKRGQNVTFRCDPISEHNRLYWYRQTLGQGPEFLTYFQNEAQLEKSRLLSDRFSAERPKGSFSTLEIQRTEQGDSAMYLCASSRLTSGSYEQYFGPGTRLTVT.

The chain joins TRBV28 to TRBJ1-1, with D maybe TRBD1 (5 bases). The CDR3 has 12 residues. Deletions cut 7 bases from V and 6 bases from J, with 12 bases between. Germline lookup yields CDR1 MDHEN and CDR2 SYDVKM. This CDR3 is CASKSGPAEAFF. In DNA form, the CDR3 reads TGTGCCAGCAAATCAGGGCCGGCTGAAGCTTTCTTT. The full variable domain, completed using reference TRBV28 and TRBJ1-1, is DVKVTQSSRYLVKRTGEKVFLECVQDMDHENMFWYRQDPGLGLRLIYFSYDVKMKEKGDIPEGYSVSREKKERFSLILESASTNQTSMYLCASKSGPAEAFFGQGTRLTVV.

The V gene is TRBV5-1, the J gene TRBJ2-7; TRBD2 might be the D (5 bases). Trimming pared 10 bases from V and 0 bases from J, leaving 29 bases between. In germline, CDR1 is SGHRS, CDR2 YFSETQ. CDR3 size: 18 residues. The DNA of the CDR3 is TGCGCCCGCCCCCCACCCGCGTGGAAAACTAGACACTCCTACGAGCAGTACTTC. As protein: CARPPPAWKTRHSYEQYF.

This clone was observed a single time. V usage is TRBV19 and J usage is TRBJ2-7, with D tentatively TRBD2 (5 bases). Trimming pared 5 bases from V and 6 bases from J, leaving 14 bases between. This CDR3 is built from 13 residues. Germline CDR1 LNHDA, CDR2 SQIVND (reference sequence). The CDR3 spells CASSEAGGSEQYF. The DNA for the CDR3 is TGTGCCAGTAGTGAGGCAGGAGGCTCCGAGCAGTACTTC.

V and J are TRBV6-6 and TRBJ1-4; TRBD1 matches 8 bases. This CDR3 comprises 13 residues. The V gene end was trimmed by 6 bases and the J gene end by 7 bases; junction bases not matched to a gene: 4. Germline CDR1 MNHNY, CDR2 SVGAGI (reference sequence). The chain's CDR3 is CASRSGGGEKLFF. The CDR3 coding sequence is TGTGCCAGCAGATCAGGGGGCGGTGAAAAACTGTTTTTT.

This clone was observed a handful of times. This sequence joins TRBV19 and TRBJ2-7; 8 nucleotides match TRBD1. The germline CDR1 and CDR2 sequences are LNHDA and SQIVND (reference sequence). J was trimmed by 7 bases and V by 5 bases; bases with no gene match: 4. This CDR3 is 12 amino acids long. The CDR3, as DNA: TGTGCCAGTAGTGCCCGACAGGGGGAGCAGTACTTC. This translates into CASSARQGEQYF.

The chain couples TRBV2 to TRBJ2-3, with TRBD1 matching 9 bases. Germline assignment: CDR1 SNHLY and CDR2 FYNNEI. The CDR3 runs 14 residues. J was trimmed by 3 bases and V by 3 bases; bases with no gene match: 1. The CDR3 here is CASSEGQGTDTQYF. DNA for the CDR3: TGTGCCAGCAGTGAGGGACAGGGTACAGATACGCAGTATTTT.

This rearrangement joins TRBV18 to TRBJ1-1; D is ambiguous. CDR1 KGHSH and CDR2 LQKENI come from the germline V gene. CDR3 length: 14 residues. Deletions cut 0 bases from V and 2 bases from J, with 7 bases between. The CDR3 nucleotides read TGTGCCAGCTCACCACCGTCCCTTAACACTGAAGCTTTCTTT. Its protein is CASSPPSLNTEAFF.

Note on this clone: This specimen includes other DNA sequences encoding the same CDR3. V usage is TRBV18 and J usage is TRBJ2-3; the D is unclear. This CDR3 comprises 11 residues. The germline CDR1 and CDR2 sequences are KGHSH and LQKENI. V was cut by 6 bases and J by 6 bases, with 7 bases left in between. CDR3 nucleotide sequence: TGTGCCAGCTCTCCCTCCGATACGCAGTATTTT. It encodes CASSPSDTQYF.

As regards this clone: Because the CDR3's place on the DNA is in doubt, the DNA is left out and the CDR3 is given as listed by TCRdb. The chain is built from TRBV28 and TRBJ1-3. Termini included, the CDR3 measures 12 amino acids. Germline V gene data show CDR1 as MDHEN and CDR2 as SYDVKM. The chain's CDR3 is CASSTSGNTIYF.